This TCR beta chain was obtained from a study of T-cell reconstitution after alpha-beta-depleted transplantation in children. Preparation of the TCRbeta library was carried out with unique molecular identifiers. One entry per CDR3 protein, called by TCRdb with MiXCR from the PCR reads. The table has fewer than 550,000 distinct CDR3 sequences, about 10% seen once. At least ten counts were recorded for this clonotype. This CDR3 has 16 residues. Trimming left V 0 bases short and J 1 base short, with 10 bases between. The germline CDR1 and CDR2 sequences are LGHNA and YSLEER. Material: PBMCs, obtained before TCRalphabeta/CD19-depleted stem cell transplant. The J gene is TRBJ2-1, the V gene TRBV4-3; a possible D gene is TRBD1 (5 bases). The receptor was isolated from a child younger than 10 with inherited bone marrow failure, due to receive a stem cell transplant. The CDR3 nucleotides read TGCGCCAGCAGCCAAGATTGGCAGGGTTCCTACAATGAGCAGTTCTTC. Protein product: CASSQDWQGSYNEQFF.